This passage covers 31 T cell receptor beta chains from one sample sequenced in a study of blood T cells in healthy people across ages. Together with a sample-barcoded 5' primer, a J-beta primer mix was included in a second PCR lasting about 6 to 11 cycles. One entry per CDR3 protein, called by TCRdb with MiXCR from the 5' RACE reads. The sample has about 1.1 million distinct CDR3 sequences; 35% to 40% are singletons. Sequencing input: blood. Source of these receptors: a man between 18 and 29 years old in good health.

In DNA, the CDR3 is TGTGCCAGCAGCCAAACGGGGCCTGCAACTAATGAAAAACTGTTTTTT. Protein product: CASSQTGPATNEKLFF. The J gene is TRBJ1-4, the V gene TRBV7-3; possibly TRBD1 for D (5 bases). The CDR3 is made up of 16 amino acids. Per germline, CDR1 SGHTA and CDR2 FQGTGA. Deletions cut 5 bases from V and 0 bases from J, with 13 bases between.

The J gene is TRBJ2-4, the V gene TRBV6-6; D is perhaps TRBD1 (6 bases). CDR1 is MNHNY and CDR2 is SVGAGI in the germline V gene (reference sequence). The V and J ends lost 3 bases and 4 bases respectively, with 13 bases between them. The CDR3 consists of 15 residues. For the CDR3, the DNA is TGTGCCAGCAGTTATGGACAGCCGGCGAAAAACATTCAGTACTTC. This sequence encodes CASSYGQPAKNIQYF.

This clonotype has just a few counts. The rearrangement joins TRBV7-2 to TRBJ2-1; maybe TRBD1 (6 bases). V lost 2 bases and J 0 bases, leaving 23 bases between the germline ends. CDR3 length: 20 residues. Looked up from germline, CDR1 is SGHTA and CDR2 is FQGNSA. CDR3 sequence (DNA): TGTGCCAGCAGCTTACCCCGACCCCTCCAGGGGTATCTCTCCTACAATGAGCAGTTCTTC. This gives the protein CASSLPRPLQGYLSYNEQFF.

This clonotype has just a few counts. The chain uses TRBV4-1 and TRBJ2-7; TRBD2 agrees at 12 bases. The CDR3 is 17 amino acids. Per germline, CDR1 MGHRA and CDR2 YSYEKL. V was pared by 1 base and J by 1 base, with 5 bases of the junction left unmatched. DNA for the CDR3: TGCGCCAGCAGCCAAGTCTGGACTAGCGGGGAATCCTACGAGCAGTACTTC. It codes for CASSQVWTSGESYEQYF.

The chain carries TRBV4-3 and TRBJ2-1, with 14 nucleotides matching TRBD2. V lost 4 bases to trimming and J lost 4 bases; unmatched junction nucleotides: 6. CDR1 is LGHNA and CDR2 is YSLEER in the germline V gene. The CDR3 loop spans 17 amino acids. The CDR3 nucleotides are TGCGCCAGCAGCCCCCACCGGACTAGCGGGGGGTACAATGAGCAGTTCTTC. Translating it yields CASSPHRTSGGYNEQFF.

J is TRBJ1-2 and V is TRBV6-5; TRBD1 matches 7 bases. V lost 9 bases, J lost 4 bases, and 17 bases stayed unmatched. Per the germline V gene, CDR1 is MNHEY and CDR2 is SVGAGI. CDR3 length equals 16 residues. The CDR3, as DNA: TGTGCCAGTACTATGACAGGGAGTTCGGTCGGCTATGGCTACACCTTC. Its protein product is CASTMTGSSVGYGYTF.

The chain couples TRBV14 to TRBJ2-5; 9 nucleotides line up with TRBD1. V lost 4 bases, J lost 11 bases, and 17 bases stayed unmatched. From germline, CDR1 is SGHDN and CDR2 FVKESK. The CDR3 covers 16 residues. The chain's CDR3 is CASSRYRDRVYNEQYF. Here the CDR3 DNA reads TGTGCCAGCAGCCGTTACCGGGACAGGGTCTACAATGAGCAGTACTTC.

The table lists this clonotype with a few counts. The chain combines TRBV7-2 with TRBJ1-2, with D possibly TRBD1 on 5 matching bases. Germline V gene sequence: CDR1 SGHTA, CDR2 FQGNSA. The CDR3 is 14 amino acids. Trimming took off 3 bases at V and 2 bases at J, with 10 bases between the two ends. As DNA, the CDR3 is TGTGCCAGCAGCTTCGCAGGGCTGAACTATGGCTACACCTTC. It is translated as CASSFAGLNYGYTF.

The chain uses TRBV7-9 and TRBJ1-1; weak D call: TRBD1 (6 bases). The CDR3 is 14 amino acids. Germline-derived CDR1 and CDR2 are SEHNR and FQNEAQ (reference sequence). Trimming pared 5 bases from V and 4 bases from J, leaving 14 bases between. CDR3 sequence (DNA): TGTGCCAGCAGCACCAGGGGAGTTGGCACTGAAGCTTTCTTT. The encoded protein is CASSTRGVGTEAFF.

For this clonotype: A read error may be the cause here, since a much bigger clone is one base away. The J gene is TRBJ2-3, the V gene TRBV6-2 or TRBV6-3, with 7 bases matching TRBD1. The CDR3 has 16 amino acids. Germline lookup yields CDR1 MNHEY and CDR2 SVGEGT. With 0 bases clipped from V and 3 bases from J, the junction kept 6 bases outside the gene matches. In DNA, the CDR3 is TGTGCCAGCAGTTACTCCACAGGGGCCGCGACAGATACGCAGTATTTT. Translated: CASSYSTGAATDTQYF.

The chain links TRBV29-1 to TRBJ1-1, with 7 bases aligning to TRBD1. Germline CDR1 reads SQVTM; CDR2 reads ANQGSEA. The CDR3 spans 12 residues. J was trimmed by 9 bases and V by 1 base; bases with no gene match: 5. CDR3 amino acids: CSVEVDRLKAFF. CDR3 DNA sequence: TGCAGCGTTGAAGTGGACAGGCTTAAAGCTTTCTTT.

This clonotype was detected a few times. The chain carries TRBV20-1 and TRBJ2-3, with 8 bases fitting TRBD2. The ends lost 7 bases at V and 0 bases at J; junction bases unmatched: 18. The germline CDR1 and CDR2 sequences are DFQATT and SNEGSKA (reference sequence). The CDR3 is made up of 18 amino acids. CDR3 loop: CSGVGPGGATASTDTQYF. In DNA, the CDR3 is TGCAGTGGAGTAGGTCCGGGGGGGGCTACAGCTAGCACAGATACGCAGTATTTT.

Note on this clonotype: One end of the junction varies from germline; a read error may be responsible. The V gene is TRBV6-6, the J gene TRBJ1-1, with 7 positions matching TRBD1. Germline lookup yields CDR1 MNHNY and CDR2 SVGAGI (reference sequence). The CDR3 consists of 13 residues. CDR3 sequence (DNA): TGTGCCTGCAGGTCAGGGGGGGCTTTCGAAGCTTTCTTT. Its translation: CACRSGGAFEAFF.

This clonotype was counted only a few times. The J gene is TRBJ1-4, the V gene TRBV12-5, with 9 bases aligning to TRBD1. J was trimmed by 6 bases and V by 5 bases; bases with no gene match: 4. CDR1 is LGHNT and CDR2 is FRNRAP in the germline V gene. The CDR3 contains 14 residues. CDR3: CASGNGTGHEKLFF. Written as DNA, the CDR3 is TGTGCTAGTGGTAACGGGACAGGGCATGAAAAACTGTTTTTT.

The CDR3 region has the DNA TGCAGTGCTAGGGGGCAGGCAAACACTGAAGCTTTCTTT. It codes for CSARGQANTEAFF. The rearrangement links TRBV20-1 to TRBJ1-1, with a tentative D call TRBD1 (5 bases). The CDR3 sequence is 13 residues long. CDR1 and CDR2 (germline): DFQATT, SNEGSKA (reference sequence). The V gene lost 3 bases and the J gene lost 2 bases, with 10 bases spanning the gap.

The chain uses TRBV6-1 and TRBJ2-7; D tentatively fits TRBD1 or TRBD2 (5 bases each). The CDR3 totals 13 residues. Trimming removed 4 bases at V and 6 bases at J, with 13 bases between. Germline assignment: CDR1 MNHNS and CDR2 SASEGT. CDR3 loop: CASSVRGVGEQYF. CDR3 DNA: TGTGCCAGCAGTGTTAGAGGGGTCGGCGAGCAGTACTTC.

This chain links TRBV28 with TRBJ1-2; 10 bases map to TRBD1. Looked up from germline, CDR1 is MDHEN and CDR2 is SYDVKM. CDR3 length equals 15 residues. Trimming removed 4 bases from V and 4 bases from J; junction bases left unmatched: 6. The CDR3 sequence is CASSSTGGAFYGYTF. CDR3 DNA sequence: TGTGCCAGCAGTTCGACAGGGGGCGCTTTCTATGGCTACACCTTC.

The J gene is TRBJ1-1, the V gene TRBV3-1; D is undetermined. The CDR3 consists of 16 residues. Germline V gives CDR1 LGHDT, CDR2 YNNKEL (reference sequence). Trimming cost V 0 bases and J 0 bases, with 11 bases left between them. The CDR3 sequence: CASSQEHSLMNTEAFF. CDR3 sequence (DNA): TGTGCCAGCAGCCAAGAACACAGCCTCATGAACACTGAAGCTTTCTTT.

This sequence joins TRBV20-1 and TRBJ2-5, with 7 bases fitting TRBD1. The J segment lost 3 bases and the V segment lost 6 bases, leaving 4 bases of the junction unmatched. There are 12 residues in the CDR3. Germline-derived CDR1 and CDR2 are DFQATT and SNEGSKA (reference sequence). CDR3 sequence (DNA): TGCAGTGCCGGACAGGAGGAAGAGACCCAGTACTTC. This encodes CSAGQEEETQYF.

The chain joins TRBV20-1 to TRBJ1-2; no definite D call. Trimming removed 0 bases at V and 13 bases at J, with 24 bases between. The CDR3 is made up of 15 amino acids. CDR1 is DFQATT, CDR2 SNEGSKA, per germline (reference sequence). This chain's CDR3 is CSAREAGAYFDPTTF. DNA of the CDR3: TGCAGTGCTAGAGAGGCAGGAGCCTACTTCGATCCGACCACCTTC.

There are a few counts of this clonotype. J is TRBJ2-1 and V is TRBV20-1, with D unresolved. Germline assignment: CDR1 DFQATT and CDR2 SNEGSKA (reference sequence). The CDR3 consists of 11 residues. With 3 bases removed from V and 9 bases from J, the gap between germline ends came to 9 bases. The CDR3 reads CSAREVVEQFF. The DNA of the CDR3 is TGCAGTGCTAGGGAAGTGGTTGAGCAGTTCTTC.

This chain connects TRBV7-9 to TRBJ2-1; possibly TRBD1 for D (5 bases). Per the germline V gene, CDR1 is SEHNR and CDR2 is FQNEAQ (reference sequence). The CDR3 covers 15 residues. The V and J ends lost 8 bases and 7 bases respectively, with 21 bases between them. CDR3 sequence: CASSESETAQNEQFF. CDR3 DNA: TGTGCCAGCTCCGAAAGCGAGACAGCTCAGAATGAGCAGTTCTTC.

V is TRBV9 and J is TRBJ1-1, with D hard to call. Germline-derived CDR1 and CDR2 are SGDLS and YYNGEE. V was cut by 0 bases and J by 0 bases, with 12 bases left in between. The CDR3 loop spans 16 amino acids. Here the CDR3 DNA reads TGTGCCAGCAGCGTAGATCCGGACCCTTTGAACACTGAAGCTTTCTTT. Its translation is CASSVDPDPLNTEAFF. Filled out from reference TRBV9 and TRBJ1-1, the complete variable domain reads DSGVTQTPKHLITATGQRVTLRCSPRSGDLSVYWYQQSLDQGLQFLIQYYNGEERAKGNILERFSAQQFPDLHSELNLSSLELGDSALYFCASSVDPDPLNTEAFFGQGTRLTVV.

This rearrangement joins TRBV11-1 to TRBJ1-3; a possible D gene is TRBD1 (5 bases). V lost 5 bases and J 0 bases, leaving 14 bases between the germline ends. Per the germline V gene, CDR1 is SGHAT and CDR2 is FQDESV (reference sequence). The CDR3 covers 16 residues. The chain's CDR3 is CASSARDGGSGNTIYF. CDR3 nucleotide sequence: TGTGCCAGCAGCGCTCGGGACGGCGGCTCTGGAAACACCATATATTTT.

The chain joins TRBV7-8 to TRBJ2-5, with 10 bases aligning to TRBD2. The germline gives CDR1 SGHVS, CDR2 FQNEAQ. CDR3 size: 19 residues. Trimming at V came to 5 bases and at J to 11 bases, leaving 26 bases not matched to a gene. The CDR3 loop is CASSPWTEAGGRFNDEQYF. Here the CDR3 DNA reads TGTGCCAGCAGCCCATGGACTGAAGCGGGGGGGCGATTCAACGATGAGCAGTACTTC.

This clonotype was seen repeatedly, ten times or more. CDR3 sequence (DNA): TGTGCCAGCAGCTTTACAGATCAGCCCCAGCATTTT. It is translated as CASSFTDQPQHF. The gene calls are TRBV7-2 and TRBJ1-5; D is unclear. CDR1 and CDR2 (germline): SGHTA, FQGNSA. CDR3 length: 12 amino acids. Trimming took 3 bases from V and 5 from J, leaving 5 bases between them. The full variable domain, in which reference TRBV7-2 and TRBJ1-5 provide the parts outside the CDR3, is GAGVSQSPSNKVTEKGKDVELRCDPISGHTALYWYRQSLGQGLEFLIYFQGNSAPDKSGLPSDRFSAERTGGSVSTLTIQRTQQEDSAVYLCASSFTDQPQHFGDGTRLSIL.

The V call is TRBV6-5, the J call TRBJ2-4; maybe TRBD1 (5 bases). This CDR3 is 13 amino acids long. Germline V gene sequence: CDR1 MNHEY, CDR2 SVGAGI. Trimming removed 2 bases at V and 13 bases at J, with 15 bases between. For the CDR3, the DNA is TGTGCCAGCAGTTACGACAGAAACAATGAGCAGTACTTC. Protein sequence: CASSYDRNNEQYF.

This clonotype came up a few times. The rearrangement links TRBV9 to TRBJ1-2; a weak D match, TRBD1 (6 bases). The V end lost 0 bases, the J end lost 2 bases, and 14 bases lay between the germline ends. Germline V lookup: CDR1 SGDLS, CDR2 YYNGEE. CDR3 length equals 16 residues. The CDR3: CASSVGGQPSNYGYTF. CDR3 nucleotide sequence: TGTGCCAGCAGCGTAGGGGGACAACCGTCAAACTATGGCTACACCTTC.

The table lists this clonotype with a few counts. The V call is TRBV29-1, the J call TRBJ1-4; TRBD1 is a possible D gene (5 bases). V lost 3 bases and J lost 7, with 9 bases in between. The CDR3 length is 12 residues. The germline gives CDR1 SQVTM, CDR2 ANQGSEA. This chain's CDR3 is CSVEQGGEKLFF. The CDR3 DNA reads TGCAGCGTTGAGCAGGGCGGTGAAAAACTGTTTTTT.

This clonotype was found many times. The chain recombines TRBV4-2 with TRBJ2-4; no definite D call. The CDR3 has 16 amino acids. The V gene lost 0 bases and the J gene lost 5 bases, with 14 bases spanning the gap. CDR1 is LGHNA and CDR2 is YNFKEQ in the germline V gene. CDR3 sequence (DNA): TGTGCCAGCAGCCAAGAGCGGCATCCGGCCCAAAACATTCAGTACTTC. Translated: CASSQERHPAQNIQYF.

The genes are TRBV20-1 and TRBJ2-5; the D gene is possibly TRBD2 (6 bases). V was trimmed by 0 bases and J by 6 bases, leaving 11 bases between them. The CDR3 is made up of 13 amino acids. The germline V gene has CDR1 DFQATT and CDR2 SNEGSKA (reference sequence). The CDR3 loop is CSARDVGGKTQYF. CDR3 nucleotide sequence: TGCAGTGCTAGAGATGTGGGGGGAAAGACCCAGTACTTC.